Presented here are 27 T cell receptor beta chains from one specimen sequenced in a study of shared clonotypes between healthy human individuals. Clones were sequenced by immunoSEQ multiplex PCR, and TCRdb holds only the in-frame ones, with some missing. The profile covers some 2.1 million clones, with approximately 95% appearing a single time and 0.13% taken by the ten largest. Material: naive CD4+ T cells sorted from blood. Documented subset: CD45RA+ positively selected. The source is a man between 18 and 29 years old in good health.

This clone was picked up one time. The rearrangement links TRBV30 to TRBJ2-3; 10 bases match TRBD2. The CDR3 totals 16 residues. Germline CDR1 GTSNPN, CDR2 SVGIG (reference sequence). J gave up 1 base and V 2 bases, and 6 bases lay outside the gene matches. Here the CDR3 DNA reads TGTGCCTGGAGTAGCGGGGGGGCTGTCGGCACAGATACGCAGTATTTT. The encoded protein is CAWSSGGAVGTDTQYF.

This chain joins TRBV5-1 and TRBJ2-7; D remains ambiguous. CDR1 and CDR2 from the germline V gene are SGHRS and YFSETQ. This CDR3 comprises 16 residues. V shed 4 bases and J shed 4 bases, with 21 bases lying between them. The CDR3 protein is CASSRAVSRFGYEQYF. The CDR3 bases are TGCGCCAGCAGCCGGGCGGTCAGCCGATTTGGATACGAGCAGTACTTC. Together with reference TRBV5-1 and TRBJ2-7, the CDR3 gives the full variable domain: KAGVTQTPRYLIKTRGQQVTLSCSPISGHRSVSWYQQTPGQGLQFLFEYFSETQRNKGNFPGRFSGRQFSNSRSEMNVSTLELGDSALYLCASSRAVSRFGYEQYFGPGTRLTVT.

The chain has TRBV6-6 and TRBJ2-7, with D maybe TRBD2 (5 bases). V was clipped by 2 bases and J by 5 bases, with 7 bases between them. CDR1 is MNHNY, CDR2 SVGAGI, per germline (reference sequence). The CDR3 is made up of 12 amino acids. For the CDR3, the DNA is TGTGCCAGCAGTTACATCGGGGACGAGCAGTACTTC. Translated, it gives CASSYIGDEQYF.

Regarding this clone: The junction departs from germline at one end; a sequencing error may be responsible. This chain joins TRBV7-7 and TRBJ2-3, with TRBD2 matching over 9 bases. Germline CDR1 SSHAT, CDR2 FNYEAQ (reference sequence). This CDR3 region has 15 residues. The CDR3 bases are TGTGCTAGCAGCTCTAGCGGGGCTAGCACAGATACGCAGTATTTT. Translation gives CASSSSGASTDTQYF.

This clone was seen only once. The gene calls are TRBV11-2 and TRBJ2-1; 8 positions match TRBD1. CDR3 length: 16 residues. CDR1 is SGHAT, CDR2 FQNNGV, per germline. V lost 5 bases, J lost 6 bases, and 12 bases stayed unmatched. DNA of the CDR3: TGTGCCAGCAGCGCCTCATCAGGGGGCATATCCAATGAGCAGTTCTTC. It specifies CASSASSGGISNEQFF.

CDR3 in amino acids: CASSLGGAGRTRGQYF. CDR3 DNA: TGTGCCAGCAGTTTAGGTGGGGCAGGGCGAACGCGTGGCCAGTACTTC. V gene TRBV28 combines with J gene TRBJ2-5; possible D gene TRBD1, 5 bases. The CDR3 has 16 amino acids. Germline V lookup: CDR1 MDHEN, CDR2 SYDVKM. V lost 2 bases and J 10 bases, leaving 23 bases between the germline ends.

The chain uses TRBV5-1 and TRBJ2-5, with D perhaps matching TRBD1 (5 bases). The CDR3 spans 15 residues. Germline V lookup: CDR1 SGHRS, CDR2 YFSETQ. The ends were cut back, 2 bases at V and 5 bases at J, with 16 bases in the middle. CDR3 in amino acids: CASSLLAGIDETQYF. DNA for the CDR3: TGCGCCAGCAGCTTATTGGCAGGGATTGATGAGACCCAGTACTTC.

The V and J genes are TRBV11-2 and TRBJ1-1, with 7 bases identical to TRBD1. Unmatched junction bases numbered 7, after V lost 1 base and J lost 2 bases. The CDR3 extends over 16 amino acids. CDR1 is SGHAT and CDR2 is FQNNGV in the germline V gene. Here the CDR3 DNA reads TGTGCCAGCAGCTTAGGTACTACAGGGGCCAACACTGAAGCTTTCTTT. Residues: CASSLGTTGANTEAFF. The full variable domain, in which reference TRBV11-2 and TRBJ1-1 provide the parts outside the CDR3, is EAGVAQSPRYKIIEKRQSVAFWCNPISGHATLYWYQQILGQGPKLLIQFQNNGVVDDSQLPKDRFSAERLKGVDSTLKIQPAKLEDSAVYLCASSLGTTGANTEAFFGQGTRLTVV.

A note on this clone: Other DNA variants within this sample encode the same CDR3. J is TRBJ2-7 and V is TRBV30, with D tentatively TRBD2 (5 bases). Germline V gene sequence: CDR1 GTSNPN, CDR2 SVGIG (reference sequence). V lost 2 bases and J 4 bases, leaving 6 bases between the germline ends. The CDR3 has 11 residues. This chain's CDR3 is CAWSRGYEQYF. In DNA, the CDR3 is TGTGCCTGGAGTCGAGGGTACGAGCAGTACTTC.

The chain uses TRBV5-1 and TRBJ2-1; a possible D gene is TRBD2 (5 bases). Germline-derived CDR1 and CDR2 are SGHRS and YFSETQ. The CDR3 has 15 amino acids. V shed 1 base and J shed 4 bases, with 12 bases lying between them. CDR3 sequence: CASSLLQRTYNEQFF. DNA for the CDR3: TGCGCCAGCAGCTTGCTGCAGCGGACTTACAATGAGCAGTTCTTC.

This sequence joins TRBV28 and TRBJ1-1; D is unclear. Trimming cost V 5 bases and J 5 bases, with 15 bases left between them. The CDR3 runs 14 residues. Per germline, CDR1 MDHEN and CDR2 SYDVKM. The CDR3 nucleotides are TGTGCCAGCAGTGCTCACCCCGGAGGGACTGAAGCTTTCTTT. Translation: CASSAHPGGTEAFF.

This rearrangement joins TRBV6-1 to TRBJ2-7; D is ambiguous. Germline V gene data show CDR1 as MNHNS and CDR2 as SASEGT. The V end was cut by 2 bases, the J end by 3 bases, with 11 bases between. The CDR3 covers 14 residues. In DNA, the CDR3 is TGTGCCAGCAGTGAATTTGGTGGCAGCTACGAGCAGTACTTC. This gives the protein CASSEFGGSYEQYF.

The chain combines TRBV30 with TRBJ1-4; 8 bases map to TRBD1. Germline CDR1 and CDR2: GTSNPN and SVGIG (reference sequence). V shed 2 bases, J shed 8 bases, and the junction held 10 bases outside the gene matches. The CDR3 is made up of 15 amino acids. The CDR3 spells CAWSLLTGVGEKLFF. CDR3 sequence (DNA): TGTGCCTGGAGTCTTCTGACAGGGGTAGGGGAAAAACTGTTTTTT.

V usage is TRBV30 and J usage is TRBJ1-4; weak D call: TRBD1 (5 bases). Germline CDR1 is GTSNPN and CDR2 is SVGIG (reference sequence). The CDR3 spans 15 residues. V was shortened by 5 bases and J by 0 bases, with 13 bases between the two germline ends. CDR3 DNA: TGTGCCTGGGGCGTGGGGGTTGCAACTAATGAAAAACTGTTTTTT. It translates to CAWGVGVATNEKLFF.

This rearrangement joins TRBV27 to TRBJ1-5; 8 bases are a match to TRBD1. The CDR3 length is 16 residues. V was clipped by 3 bases and J by 4 bases; unmatched bases: 8. CDR1 MNHEY and CDR2 SMNVEV come from the germline V gene (reference sequence). CDR3 amino acids: CASSFSGGLGNQPQHF. CDR3 DNA: TGTGCCAGCAGTTTCTCAGGGGGCTTAGGTAATCAGCCCCAGCATTTT.

The chain employs TRBV6-1 and TRBJ1-5, with a tentative D call TRBD1 (5 bases). The V and J ends lost 4 bases and 5 bases respectively, with 18 bases between them. Germline lookup yields CDR1 MNHNS and CDR2 SASEGT. This CDR3 contains 16 residues. CDR3 in amino acids: CASSGLRGATYQPQHF. CDR3 coding DNA: TGTGCCAGCAGTGGCCTCAGAGGGGCTACCTATCAGCCCCAGCATTTT.

V gene TRBV5-4 combines with J gene TRBJ2-5; either TRBD1 or TRBD2 may supply D (5 bases each). This CDR3 has 15 residues. Trimming stripped 1 base from V and 1 base from J, with 11 bases between. Germline CDR1 is SGHNT and CDR2 is YYREEE (reference sequence). Here the CDR3 DNA reads TGTGCCAGCAGCTTGACCCCAGGGACCCAAGAGACCCAGTACTTC. Protein product: CASSLTPGTQETQYF.

Details on this clone: One base away lies a much larger clone, so this may be a sequencing read error. The sample has other DNA sequences that encode this CDR3 too. The chain recombines TRBV6-5 with TRBJ2-7; possible D gene TRBD1, 6 bases. The germline CDR1 and CDR2 sequences are MNHEY and SVGAGI. Trimming removed 6 bases at V and 2 bases at J, with 8 bases between. This CDR3 is built from 12 residues. In nucleotides, the CDR3 is TGTGCCAGCAGCCGGGACACCTACGAGCAGTACTTC. Its protein is CASSRDTYEQYF.

V gene TRBV7-2 combines with J gene TRBJ2-7, with TRBD2 identical over 11 bases. The CDR3 spans 14 residues. Germline V gene sequence: CDR1 SGHTA, CDR2 FQGNSA. After removal of 6 bases from V and 2 bases from J, the junction contained 3 bases not matched to a gene. The CDR3 bases are TGTGCCAGCAGGGGGACTAGCGGTACCTACGAGCAGTACTTC. As protein: CASRGTSGTYEQYF.

The chain is built from TRBV10-3 and TRBJ1-2, with D maybe TRBD1 (5 bases). Germline-derived CDR1 and CDR2 are ENHRY and SYGVKD. The CDR3 spans 16 residues. Trimming shortened V by 11 bases and J by 0 bases, and 22 bases separated the two germline ends. The CDR3 sequence: CAEGDGGEPTNYGYTF. The CDR3 DNA follows: TGTGCCGAAGGGGACGGCGGTGAGCCAACTAACTATGGCTACACCTTC.

J is TRBJ2-1 and V is TRBV6-5, with TRBD2 matching over 7 bases. Germline lookup yields CDR1 MNHEY and CDR2 SVGAGI. J lost 5 bases, V lost 7 bases, and 11 bases had no gene match. The CDR3 has 15 residues. DNA of the CDR3: TGTGCCAGCACCCTTTTGGGGGGGAGCCACAATGAGCAGTTCTTC. Residues: CASTLLGGSHNEQFF.

The chain recombines TRBV6-5 with TRBJ2-1; the match to TRBD1 covers 9 bases. CDR1 is MNHEY and CDR2 is SVGAGI in the germline V gene. Trimming removed 2 bases from V and 6 bases from J; junction bases left unmatched: 5. The CDR3 covers 15 residues. The CDR3 protein is CASSYTGTGTNEQFF. CDR3 DNA: TGTGCCAGCAGTTACACCGGGACAGGGACCAATGAGCAGTTCTTC.

CDR3 protein: CASSESTAEGLGYTF. The CDR3 DNA reads as TGTGCCAGCAGTGAATCAACCGCGGAAGGCCTTGGCTACACCTTC. The gene calls are TRBV6-1 and TRBJ1-2; the D is unclear. The V gene's germline CDR1 is MNHNS and CDR2 SASEGT. The CDR3 has 15 amino acids. V lost 2 bases and J 7 bases, leaving 17 bases between the germline ends.

The chain has TRBV19 and TRBJ2-2; D is uncertain. Between the trimmed V and J ends, which lost 6 bases and 1 base, there was a span of 9 bases. CDR3 size: 14 residues. Germline CDR1 LNHDA, CDR2 SQIVND (reference sequence). The CDR3 loop reads CASRYHGNTGELFF. CDR3 nucleotide sequence: TGTGCCAGTAGGTATCACGGGAACACCGGGGAGCTGTTTTTT.

This clone came up once. The V and J genes are TRBV11-2 and TRBJ2-3, with a weak D call TRBD2 (6 bases). V was trimmed by 5 bases and J by 4 bases, leaving 13 bases between them. Per the germline V gene, CDR1 is SGHAT and CDR2 is FQNNGV. The CDR3 has 14 amino acids. The CDR3, as DNA: TGTGCCAGCAGCATGACTAGAAATTCAGATACGCAGTATTTT. Protein: CASSMTRNSDTQYF.

As regards this clone: Other DNA sequences of this sample code for an identical CDR3. The CDR3 reads CASSLSTDTQYF. The CDR3 DNA reads TGTGCCAGCAGCTTGAGCACAGATACGCAGTATTTT. J is TRBJ2-3 and V is TRBV5-4; no definite D call. Trimming stripped 1 base from V and 0 bases from J, with 0 bases between. Germline lookup yields CDR1 SGHNT and CDR2 YYREEE (reference sequence). CDR3 length: 12 amino acids.

About this clone itself: Other DNA sequences in the sample encode the same CDR3. This chain uses TRBV7-2 with TRBJ2-1; 14 bases align to TRBD2. J was trimmed by 6 bases and V by 5 bases; bases with no gene match: 3. This CDR3 has 15 residues. CDR1 is SGHTA and CDR2 is FQGNSA in the germline V gene. CDR3 nucleotides: TGTGCCAGCAGCCTCGGACTAGCGGGAGGCAATGAGCAGTTCTTC. This encodes CASSLGLAGGNEQFF. Full variable domain (remainder filled in from reference TRBV7-2 and TRBJ2-1): GAGVSQSPSNKVTEKGKDVELRCDPISGHTALYWYRQSLGQGLEFLIYFQGNSAPDKSGLPSDRFSAERTGGSVSTLTIQRTQQEDSAVYLCASSLGLAGGNEQFFGPGTRLTVL.